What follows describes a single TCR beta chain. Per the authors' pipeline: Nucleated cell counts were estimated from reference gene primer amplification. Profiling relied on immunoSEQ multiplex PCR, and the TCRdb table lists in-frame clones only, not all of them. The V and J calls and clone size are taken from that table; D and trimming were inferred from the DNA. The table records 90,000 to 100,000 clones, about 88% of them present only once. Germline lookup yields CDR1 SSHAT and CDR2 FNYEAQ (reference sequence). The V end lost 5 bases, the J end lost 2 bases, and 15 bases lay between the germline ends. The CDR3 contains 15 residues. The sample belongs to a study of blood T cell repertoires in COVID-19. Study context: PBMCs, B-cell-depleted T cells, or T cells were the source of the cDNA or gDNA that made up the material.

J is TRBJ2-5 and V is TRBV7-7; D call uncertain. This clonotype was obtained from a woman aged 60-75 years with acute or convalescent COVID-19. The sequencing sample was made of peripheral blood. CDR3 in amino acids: CASSQLPNQQETQYF. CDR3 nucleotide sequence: TGTGCCAGCAGCCAACTACCGAATCAACAAGAGACCCAGTACTTC.